This TCR beta chain is from a study of T cell repertoires in cytomegalovirus infection. Across the study: Carrying CMV and the relevant HLA type showed in public TCR beta signatures.

Using its own MiXCR run on the reads, TCRdb lists one record per CDR3 protein. The data hold about 200,000 distinct CDR3 sequences, with roughly 9% observed a single time. This clonotype occurred a few times. The target antigen is unknown. Overall study results and limits: Frequencies of public TCR beta families were cumulated, and this identified carriers of CMV plus the relevant HLA. CMV-specific HLA-C-restricted TCR beta clonotypes dominated the ex vivo response.

Germline values: CDR1 SGHDN, CDR2 FVKESK. V was pared by 4 bases and J by 0 bases, with 12 bases between. CDR3 size: 15 residues. The sequence derives from a human donor in good health (CMV status not recorded). Some clones in this sample may be carry-over from other donors' samples. The J gene is TRBJ1-1, the V gene TRBV14; possible D gene TRBD1, 6 bases. Sequencing was done on a sample of PBMCs. The CDR3 spells CASSPQTGMNTEAFF. The CDR3 nucleotides are TGTGCCAGCAGCCCCCAAACAGGGATGAACACTGAAGCTTTCTTT.